One sample yielded the 32 T cell receptor beta chains listed below, sequenced in a study of Tregs in tolerant kidney transplant recipients. TCRdb's table, derived via immunoSEQ multiplex PCR, lists solely in-frame clones and lacks some. The table for this sample gives 50,000 or so clones. The specimen was CD4+ T cells from blood, collected before the transplant. The origin of the receptors is a human donor who received a combined kidney and bone marrow transplant.

In regard to this clone: The read ends 3 residues shy of where the CDR3 ends; the end is completed using the germline J gene. V is TRBV18 and J is TRBJ2-7; D may be TRBD1 (5 bases). The CDR3 has 14 residues. Trimming took 2 bases from V and 0 from J, leaving 8 bases between them. The germline gives CDR1 KGHSH, CDR2 LQKENI. The CDR3: CASSPLDNSYEQYF. The DNA read from the CDR3 is TGTGCCAGCTCACCATTGGACAACTCCTACGAG.

Of note for this clone: The observed sequence ends 3 residues before the CDR3 terminus, with the missing tail filled in from the germline J gene. The chain couples TRBV2 to TRBJ1-1; the D is unclear. From germline, CDR1 is SNHLY and CDR2 FYNNEI. Trimming removed 3 bases at V and 2 bases at J, with 10 bases between. This CDR3 contains 14 residues. CDR3 bases read: TGTGCCAGCAGTGATGAGGCATTCAACACTGAA. Amino acids: CASSDEAFNTE. The whole CDR3 protein is CASSDEAFNTEAFF.

To note about this clone: The DNA ends 3 residues before the CDR3 does, and the rest of the CDR3 is filled in from the germline J gene. The rearrangement links TRBV2 to TRBJ1-4; TRBD1 aligns across 7 bases. Germline lookup yields CDR1 SNHLY and CDR2 FYNNEI. V trimming: 6 bases; J trimming: 8 bases; junction bases outside the gene matches: 12. The CDR3 is 15 amino acids. The CDR3 is CASSRRQGGEEKLFF. The CDR3 DNA, read in part, is TGTGCCAGCAGCCGCAGACAGGGCGGGGAGGAAAAA.

Of note for this clone: The read stops 3 residues short of the end of the CDR3; the missing end is completed from the germline J gene. The V call is TRBV19, the J call TRBJ1-2; 8 nucleotides align to TRBD1. V gave up 2 bases and J gave up 2 bases; unmatched junction bases: 4. The CDR3 loop spans 15 amino acids. Germline assignment: CDR1 LNHDA and CDR2 SQIVND (reference sequence). Here the CDR3 reads CASSIRAGGNYGYTF. The part of the CDR3 DNA that was read is TGTGCCAGTAGTATAAGGGCAGGGGGCAACTATGGC.

A word on this clone: The CDR3 end lies 3 residues beyond the end of the read and is filled in from the germline J gene. V gene TRBV19 combines with J gene TRBJ2-6, with D possibly matching TRBD1 (5 bases). CDR3 length: 17 residues. CDR1 LNHDA and CDR2 SQIVND come from the germline V gene (reference sequence). V lost 5 bases and J lost 0, with 14 bases in between. The CDR3 spells CASSPGQVLSGANVLTF. CDR3 DNA (partial): TGTGCCAGTAGTCCCGGACAAGTCCTCTCTGGGGCCAACGTC.

On this clone itself: Read data end 3 residues before the CDR3 end; the end is taken from the germline J gene. The V gene is TRBV20-1, the J gene TRBJ2-5; D perhaps matches TRBD2 (5 bases). Germline V gives CDR1 DFQATT, CDR2 SNEGSKA (reference sequence). Trimming took off 3 bases at V and 3 bases at J, with 11 bases between the two ends. The CDR3 runs to 13 residues. CDR3 region: CSARTIQEETQYF. Partial CDR3 DNA: TGCAGTGCTAGGACTATCCAGGAAGAGACC.

A remark on this clone: The CDR3 end falls 3 residues outside the read, so it is completed with the germline J gene. This chain links TRBV2 with TRBJ2-7, with D possibly matching TRBD1 (5 bases). Trimming removed 6 bases from V and 2 bases from J, with 5 bases in between. Germline V lookup: CDR1 SNHLY, CDR2 FYNNEI. The CDR3 has 11 residues. The CDR3 loop is CASRDTYEQYF. The CDR3 DNA, read in part, is TGTGCCAGCAGGGACACCTACGAG.

Concerning this clone itself: The CDR3 goes on 3 residues after the read ends, and that part is filled in from the germline J gene. The chain links TRBV18 to TRBJ1-2, with D perhaps matching TRBD1 (6 bases). Germline V gives CDR1 KGHSH, CDR2 LQKENI. The V end lost 2 bases, the J end lost 0 bases, and 13 bases lay between the germline ends. This CDR3 is 16 amino acids long. CDR3 residues: CASSPTGTTANYGYTF. The sequenced CDR3 bases are TGTGCCAGCTCACCAACCGGGACAACAGCTAACTATGGC.

The covered CDR3 bases are TGCGCCAGCAGCCCCGGACAGGAAAATGAAAAA. Protein sequence: CASSPGQENEK. The whole CDR3 is CASSPGQENEKLFF. The chain couples TRBV5-1 to TRBJ1-4; 7 bases match TRBD1. Sequencing ends 3 residues short of the CDR3 end; the germline J gene provides the rest. V trimming: 4 bases; J trimming: 5 bases; junction bases outside the gene matches: 5. Germline assignment: CDR1 SGHRS and CDR2 YFSETQ. This CDR3 region has 14 residues.

About this clone: The read comes to an end 3 residues before the CDR3 does, leaving the germline J gene to fill in the end. This chain connects TRBV2 to TRBJ1-6, with 7 bases that match TRBD1. CDR1 and CDR2 (germline): SNHLY, FYNNEI. Trimming at V came to 2 bases and at J to 7 bases, leaving 2 bases not matched to a gene. The CDR3 contains 14 residues. The covered CDR3 bases are TGTGCCAGCAGTGAACAGGGGGTCAATTCACCC. This gives the protein CASSEQGVNSP. The full CDR3 sequence reads CASSEQGVNSPLHF. The full variable domain, its missing parts supplied by reference TRBV2 and TRBJ1-6, is EPEVTQTPSHQVTQMGQEVILRCVPISNHLYFYWYRQILGQKVEFLVSFYNNEISEKSEIFDDQFSVERPDGSNFTLKIRSTKLEDSAMYFCASSEQGVNSPLHFGNGTRLTVT.

On this clone itself: The missing CDR3 end, 3 residues past where the read stops, is filled in from the germline J gene. V gene TRBV19 combines with J gene TRBJ2-1; 9 nucleotides match TRBD1. After removal of 3 bases from V and 3 bases from J, the junction contained 3 bases not matched to a gene. The germline V gene encodes CDR1 LNHDA and CDR2 SQIVND (reference sequence). The CDR3 has 15 amino acids. CDR3 amino acids: CASSIRDRDYNEQFF. The covered CDR3 bases are TGTGCCAGTAGTATTAGGGACAGGGACTACAATGAG.

Of note for this clone: The CDR3 is cut off 3 residues early in the read; its end comes from the germline J gene. V is TRBV19 and J is TRBJ1-5; D is undetermined. The CDR3 is made up of 16 amino acids. The germline V gene has CDR1 LNHDA and CDR2 SQIVND (reference sequence). V was clipped by 3 bases and J by 2 bases, with 14 bases between them. Here the CDR3 reads CASSIPSARGNQPQHF. The part of the CDR3 DNA that was read is TGTGCCAGTAGTATCCCATCAGCTAGAGGCAATCAGCCC.

In the case of this clone: The read comes to an end 3 residues before the CDR3 does, leaving the germline J gene to fill in the end. This sequence joins TRBV5-5 and TRBJ1-1; D is unresolved. Trimming removed 0 bases from V and 2 bases from J, with 11 bases in between. CDR1 and CDR2 (germline): SGHKS, YYEKEE (reference sequence). This CDR3 has 15 amino acids. CDR3 DNA (partial): TGTGCCAGCAGCTTGGCCGAGGATAGCAACACTGAA. It translates to CASSLAEDSNTE. The whole CDR3 protein reads CASSLAEDSNTEAFF.

For this clone: Coverage ceases 3 residues before the CDR3 finishes, and the germline J gene fills in the end. The chain recombines TRBV19 with TRBJ1-4; the match to TRBD1 covers 7 bases. The CDR3 has 15 amino acids. V was clipped by 4 bases and J by 8 bases; unmatched bases: 10. Germline-derived CDR1 and CDR2 are LNHDA and SQIVND (reference sequence). The DNA read from the CDR3 is TGTGCCAGTAGTACGGGGACAGCTCCGGGGGAAAAA. Protein product: CASSTGTAPGEK. The whole CDR3 protein is CASSTGTAPGEKLFF.

In the case of this clone: The read terminates 3 residues ahead of where the CDR3 ends, so the germline J gene completes it. V usage is TRBV20-1 and J usage is TRBJ2-2; 10 nucleotides match TRBD2. The trim removed 6 bases at V and 7 bases at J, leaving 8 bases unmatched. In germline, CDR1 is DFQATT, CDR2 SNEGSKA (reference sequence). The length of the CDR3 is 14 residues. The CDR3 is CSALASGGGGELFF. Incomplete CDR3 DNA: TGCAGTGCCCTCGCTAGCGGGGGCGGCGGGGAG.

Turning to this clone: The read terminates 3 residues ahead of where the CDR3 ends, so the germline J gene completes it. The gene calls are TRBV19 and TRBJ2-2; D is perhaps TRBD2 (6 bases). The CDR3 loop spans 14 amino acids. V lost 5 bases to trimming and J lost 7 bases, with 14 bases between them. Germline assignment: CDR1 LNHDA and CDR2 SQIVND (reference sequence). CDR3 DNA, as far as it was read: TGTGCCAGTAGTGTGGGACTGACGGGCGGGGAG. This translates into CASSVGLTGGE. The full-length CDR3 reads as CASSVGLTGGELFF.

Notes on this clone: Read sequence stops 3 residues before the CDR3 end, and the germline J gene provides the missing end. The chain carries TRBV11-3 and TRBJ1-1; D remains ambiguous. The V gene's germline CDR1 is SGHNT and CDR2 YENEEA. V dropped 5 bases and J dropped 5 bases, with 12 bases sitting between them. This CDR3 region has 13 residues. CDR3 DNA (partial): TGTGCCAGCAGCCCATCCCCTCTAACTGAA. This codes for CASSPSPLTE. The whole CDR3 sequence reads CASSPSPLTEAFF.

With regard to this clone: The read is 3 residues too short to cover the CDR3 end, so that end is filled in from the germline J gene. This chain joins TRBV5-1 and TRBJ1-5; TRBD1 agrees at 8 bases. After removal of 4 bases from V and 1 base from J, the junction contained 7 bases not matched to a gene. In germline, CDR1 is SGHRS, CDR2 YFSETQ. This CDR3 spans 16 amino acids. The part of the CDR3 DNA that was read is TGCGCCAGCAGCCCGGGGACAGGTAAAAGCAATCAGCCC. This translates into CASSPGTGKSNQP. The whole CDR3 protein is CASSPGTGKSNQPQHF.

Turning to this clone: Read sequence stops 3 residues before the CDR3 end, and the germline J gene provides the missing end. The chain has TRBV5-6 and TRBJ2-1; TRBD2 matches at 11 bases. This CDR3 comprises 15 residues. With V trimmed by 4 bases and J by 5 bases, 5 bases remained unmatched. Germline CDR1 is SGHDT and CDR2 is YYEEEE. The CDR3 bases that were read are TGTGCCAGCAGCCAAGGACTAGCGGGTGACAATGAG. Its protein is CASSQGLAGDNE. The entire CDR3 reads CASSQGLAGDNEQFF.

Comment on this clone: The CDR3 end is not reached by the read, which stops 3 residues before it; the germline J gene fills it in. The chain carries TRBV2 and TRBJ2-5; TRBD2 matches 15 bases. V shed 4 bases and J 5 bases; nucleotides not matched to a gene: 11. Germline V lookup: CDR1 SNHLY, CDR2 FYNNEI. The CDR3 is 18 amino acids. CDR3 bases read: TGTGCCAGCAGTGGACCGAGGACTAGCGGGGGGGCGTGGGAGACC. The encoded protein is CASSGPRTSGGAWET. The whole CDR3 is CASSGPRTSGGAWETQYF.

Comment on this clone: The CDR3 extends 3 residues past the end of the read, so its final part is completed from the germline J gene. The chain is built from TRBV29-1 and TRBJ2-5; unclear D gene. Trimming left V 7 bases short and J 2 bases short, with 11 bases between. The CDR3 consists of 12 residues. The germline V gene has CDR1 SQVTM and CDR2 ANQGSEA. CDR3 loop: CSAQDSQETQYF. CDR3 DNA (partial): TGCAGCGCCCAAGACTCACAAGAGACC.

Remarks on this clone: The observed sequence ends 3 residues before the CDR3 terminus, with the missing tail filled in from the germline J gene. The genes are TRBV7-7 and TRBJ2-7; TRBD1 matches at 9 bases. Germline V gives CDR1 SSHAT, CDR2 FNYEAQ (reference sequence). Trimming cost V 5 bases and J 3 bases; bases outside gene matches: 8. The CDR3 has 15 residues. The CDR3 here is CASSLRTGAYYEQYF. The sequenced CDR3 bases are TGTGCCAGCAGCCTAAGGACAGGGGCTTACTACGAG.

As for this clone: Read data end 3 residues before the CDR3 end; the end is taken from the germline J gene. V and J are TRBV2 and TRBJ2-3, with 9 bases lining up with TRBD2. The germline V gene has CDR1 SNHLY and CDR2 FYNNEI. The CDR3 length is 16 residues. The CDR3 here is CVQQSLSGGSTDTQYF. The sequenced CDR3 bases are TGTGTCCAGCAATCTCTTAGCGGGGGCTCCACAGATACG. The full variable domain, rest sourced from reference TRBV2 and TRBJ2-3, is EPEVTQTPSHQVTQMGQEVILRCVPISNHLYFYWYRQILGQKVEFLVSFYNNEISEKSEIFDDQFSVERPDGSNFTLKIRSTKLEDSAMYFCVQQSLSGGSTDTQYFGPGTRLTVL.

A remark on this clone: With the read ending 3 residues before the CDR3 end, the germline J gene is used to fill in that end. The chain carries TRBV20-1 and TRBJ2-1; 10 bases are a match to TRBD2. The CDR3 is made up of 16 amino acids. Germline-derived CDR1 and CDR2 are DFQATT and SNEGSKA (reference sequence). After removal of 6 bases from V and 3 bases from J, the junction contained 11 bases not matched to a gene. The sequenced CDR3 bases are TGCAGTGCCACCACTTTAGCGGGAGGCAACTACAATGAG. Amino acid sequence: CSATTLAGGNYNE. In full, the CDR3 reads CSATTLAGGNYNEQFF.

On this clone: Sequencing ends 3 residues short of the CDR3 end; the germline J gene provides the rest. This sequence joins TRBV2 and TRBJ1-2, with 8 nucleotides matching TRBD1. CDR1 SNHLY and CDR2 FYNNEI come from the germline V gene. CDR3 length: 14 amino acids. The DNA read from the CDR3 is TGTGCCAGCCCCAAGGGGCAGGGGGCGCGGGGC. Translation gives CASPKGQGARG. From start to end, the CDR3 is CASPKGQGARGYTF.

In the case of this clone: Sequencing ends 3 residues short of the CDR3 end; the germline J gene provides the rest. The chain employs TRBV19 and TRBJ1-5, with 7 bases lining up with TRBD1. After removal of 5 bases from V and 0 bases from J, the junction contained 7 bases not matched to a gene. CDR1 and CDR2 (germline): LNHDA, SQIVND (reference sequence). The CDR3 sequence is 16 residues long. The CDR3 is CASSATGVTSNQPQHF. The covered CDR3 bases are TGTGCCAGTAGTGCTACAGGGGTAACTAGCAATCAGCCC.

A word on this clone: The read terminates 3 residues ahead of where the CDR3 ends, so the germline J gene completes it. V and J are TRBV2 and TRBJ2-5; 9 bases are shared with TRBD1. Germline CDR1 SNHLY, CDR2 FYNNEI. There are 15 residues in the CDR3. J gave up 5 bases and V 8 bases, and 12 bases lay outside the gene matches. The CDR3 DNA, read in part, is TGTGCCAGCCGTAGAGGGACAGGGAGAATGGAGACC. Translating it yields CASRRGTGRMET. The full CDR3 reads CASRRGTGRMETQYF.

With respect to this clone: The read is 3 residues too short to cover the CDR3 end, so that end is filled in from the germline J gene. The chain couples TRBV30 to TRBJ2-3; possibly TRBD1 for D (5 bases). Germline V gene data show CDR1 as GTSNPN and CDR2 as SVGIG (reference sequence). The CDR3 length is 12 residues. The ends were cut back, 1 base at V and 3 bases at J, with 5 bases in the middle. Incomplete CDR3 DNA: TGTGCCTGGAGTGCAGGGACAGATACG. It encodes CAWSAGTDT. The whole CDR3 sequence is CAWSAGTDTQYF.

Worth noting for this clone: Read data end 3 residues before the CDR3 end; the end is taken from the germline J gene. The V call is TRBV19, the J call TRBJ2-3; TRBD1 agrees at 7 bases. V was pared by 5 bases and J by 1 base, with 3 bases of the junction left unmatched. CDR3 length: 14 residues. CDR1 and CDR2 (germline): LNHDA, SQIVND (reference sequence). Incomplete CDR3 DNA: TGTGCCAGTAGTTTCGGACAGGGCACAGATACG. Its translation: CASSFGQGTDT. From start to end, the CDR3 is CASSFGQGTDTQYF.

Note on this clone: The read halts 3 residues ahead of the CDR3 end, with the missing end drawn from the germline J gene. The V gene is TRBV14, the J gene TRBJ2-3, with 7 bases aligning to TRBD1. Per germline, CDR1 SGHDN and CDR2 FVKESK. The ends lost 1 base at V and 2 bases at J; junction bases unmatched: 6. The CDR3 is 16 residues long. The CDR3 DNA, read in part, is TGTGCCAGCAGCCAAGTCCTTAAGGGGGCCACAGATACG. Its protein product is CASSQVLKGATDT. In full, the CDR3 reads CASSQVLKGATDTQYF.

Points on this clone: With the read ending 3 residues before the CDR3 end, the germline J gene is used to fill in that end. The chain employs TRBV20-1 and TRBJ1-1, with TRBD1 as a possible D gene (5 bases). The CDR3 covers 14 residues. The germline CDR1 and CDR2 sequences are DFQATT and SNEGSKA (reference sequence). Trimming cost V 6 bases and J 4 bases, with 18 bases left between them. This CDR3 reads CSAPGGAIGTEAFF. The DNA read from the CDR3 is TGCAGTGCCCCGGGAGGGGCAATAGGCACTGAA.

CDR3 DNA (partial): TGTGCCAGCAGTTACTCGTTGGGCGGGAGGGCCGGGGAGACC. This codes for CASSYSLGGRAGET. Given in full, the CDR3 is CASSYSLGGRAGETQYF. The J gene is TRBJ2-5, the V gene TRBV6-2 or TRBV6-3; 9 bases are a match to TRBD2. The read halts 3 residues ahead of the CDR3 end, with the missing end drawn from the germline J gene. Trimming removed 0 bases from V and 5 bases from J; junction bases left unmatched: 10. The CDR3 runs 17 residues. The germline V gene has CDR1 MNHEY and CDR2 SVGEGT.